Each of the 12 T cell receptor beta chains below was sequenced from the same sample in a study of T cell responses to AZD1222 COVID-19 vaccine. Libraries were prepared by immunoSEQ multiplex PCR; TCRdb keeps only in-frame clonotypes and omits some of them. This table holds fewer than 95,000 clones, more than 80% found once. This material consisted of peripheral blood, taken on day 0 of AZD1222 vaccination. These receptors were obtained from an adult in good health.

The chain links TRBV5-1 to TRBJ2-7, with D hard to call. From germline, CDR1 is SGHRS and CDR2 YFSETQ. This CDR3 comprises 14 residues. Trimming pared 5 bases from V and 3 bases from J, leaving 15 bases between. Here the CDR3 reads CASRITLGFYEQYF. CDR3 DNA sequence: TGCGCCAGCAGAATAACCCTTGGGTTCTACGAGCAGTACTTC. The full variable domain, in which reference TRBV5-1 and TRBJ2-7 provide the parts outside the CDR3, is KAGVTQTPRYLIKTRGQQVTLSCSPISGHRSVSWYQQTPGQGLQFLFEYFSETQRNKGNFPGRFSGRQFSNSRSEMNVSTLELGDSALYLCASRITLGFYEQYFGPGTRLTVT.

The CDR3 protein is CASSQEWQGAYEQYF. The CDR3 DNA reads as TGCGCCAGCAGCCAAGAATGGCAGGGGGCCTACGAGCAGTACTTC. The V gene is TRBV4-3, the J gene TRBJ2-7; 7 nucleotides align to TRBD1. Trimming removed 0 bases from V and 2 bases from J; junction bases left unmatched: 4. The CDR3 has 15 residues. Germline V gene lookup returns CDR1 LGHNA and CDR2 YSLEER.

This chain uses TRBV19 with TRBJ2-3; 7 bases are a match to TRBD2. This CDR3 spans 15 amino acids. V gave up 1 base and J gave up 0 bases; unmatched junction bases: 1. Germline lookup yields CDR1 LNHDA and CDR2 SQIVND (reference sequence). CDR3 nucleotides: TGTGCCAGTAGTATAGCCGGGAGGAGCACAGATACGCAGTATTTT. Protein sequence: CASSIAGRSTDTQYF.

This clone has only one observation. J is TRBJ1-2 and V is TRBV4-1; D remains unclear. The CDR3 has 12 residues. Germline loops: CDR1 MGHRA, CDR2 YSYEKL. The V end was cut by 4 bases, the J end by 4 bases, with 7 bases between. The DNA of the CDR3 is TGCGCCAGCAGCCCAGGCGGCTATGGCTACACCTTC. Translating it yields CASSPGGYGYTF.

By sample share, this clone is medium-sized (0.01 to 0.1%). The chain carries TRBV6-4 and TRBJ2-2, with D tentatively TRBD2 (5 bases). V was trimmed by 7 bases and J by 5 bases, leaving 14 bases between them. The CDR3 length is 14 residues. CDR1 is MRHNA and CDR2 is SNTAGT in the germline V gene. CDR3 protein: CASTPDPGTGELFF. The CDR3 DNA follows: TGTGCCAGCACCCCGGACCCGGGAACCGGGGAGCTGTTTTTT.

The rearrangement joins TRBV7-9 to TRBJ1-2, with D perhaps matching TRBD1 (5 bases). Trimming removed 4 bases at V and 4 bases at J, with 13 bases between. The CDR3 runs to 14 residues. Germline values: CDR1 SEHNR, CDR2 FQNEAQ (reference sequence). This CDR3 is CASSSPGASYGYTF. The DNA for the CDR3 is TGTGCCAGCAGCTCCCCCGGGGCCTCCTATGGCTACACCTTC.

CDR3 nucleotide sequence: TGTGCCTGGAGTGTACAGACAGGGGGCCCCTACGAGCAGTACTTC. It specifies CAWSVQTGGPYEQYF. V is TRBV30 and J is TRBJ2-7; 10 bases agree with TRBD1. V lost 0 bases to trimming and J lost 2 bases; unmatched junction nucleotides: 4. CDR1 is GTSNPN and CDR2 is SVGIG in the germline V gene (reference sequence). This CDR3 has 15 residues.

The genes are TRBV27 and TRBJ1-5; 7 bases align to TRBD1. The germline CDR1 and CDR2 sequences are MNHEY and SMNVEV (reference sequence). The CDR3 covers 13 residues. Trimming removed 5 bases from V and 6 bases from J; junction bases left unmatched: 4. The CDR3 DNA follows: TGTGCCAGCAGTCCGGACAGGATTCAGCCCCAGCATTTT. Translating it yields CASSPDRIQPQHF.

The V gene is TRBV4-3, the J gene TRBJ2-2, with TRBD1 as a possible D gene (5 bases). Per germline, CDR1 LGHNA and CDR2 YSLEER. The CDR3 runs 16 residues. The ends were cut back, 0 bases at V and 5 bases at J, with 13 bases in the middle. In nucleotides, the CDR3 is TGCGCCAGCAGCCAAGATCCGCAGGGTGGGACCGGGGAGCTGTTTTTT. Translating gives CASSQDPQGGTGELFF.

V gene TRBV5-1 combines with J gene TRBJ1-3; 10 bases are a match to TRBD1. Germline CDR1 SGHRS, CDR2 YFSETQ. The CDR3 is 16 residues long. V gave up 6 bases and J gave up 2 bases; unmatched junction bases: 8. The CDR3 sequence is CASTRTGGEAGNTIYF. The CDR3 DNA sequence: TGCGCCAGCACCCGGACAGGGGGAGAAGCTGGAAACACCATATATTTT.

Note on this clone: The same CDR3 also results from other DNA sequences found in this sample. The V gene is TRBV7-9, the J gene TRBJ1-3; D unresolved. The V gene's germline CDR1 is SEHNR and CDR2 FQNEAQ (reference sequence). Trimming removed 1 base at V and 0 bases at J, with 1 base between. This CDR3 has 13 amino acids. CDR3 bases: TGTGCCAGCAGCTTAGGCTCTGGAAACACCATATATTTT. Translation: CASSLGSGNTIYF.

This rearrangement joins TRBV21-1 to TRBJ2-3. TRBV21-1 is termed a pseudogene. The CDR3 has 18 residues. In DNA form, the CDR3 reads TGTGCCAGCAGCGCTGAAACCGAGGACGTTCAAGGCACAGATACGCAGTATTTT. Translated, it gives CASSAETEDVQGTDTQYF.